These 27 T cell receptor beta chains originate from one sample sequenced in a study of blood T cell repertoires in COVID-19. TCRdb's table, derived via immunoSEQ multiplex PCR, lists solely in-frame clones and lacks some. The table records about 120,000 clones, about 79% of them present only once. Sequenced: peripheral blood. Receptors originate from a woman at least 80 years old with acute or convalescent COVID-19.

The rearrangement links TRBV19 to TRBJ1-2, with D maybe TRBD1 (6 bases). CDR3 length: 14 amino acids. V dropped 0 bases and J dropped 8 bases, with 13 bases sitting between them. The V gene's germline CDR1 is LNHDA and CDR2 SQIVND (reference sequence). The CDR3 DNA reads TGTGCCAGTAGTATAGATACCAACAGGGCCGGCTACACCTTC. Its translation is CASSIDTNRAGYTF. The entire variable domain, with the rest obtained from reference TRBV19 and TRBJ1-2, is as follows: DGGITQSPKYLFRKEGQNVTLSCEQNLNHDAMYWYRQDPGQGLRLIYYSQIVNDFQKGDIAEGYSVSREKKESFPLTVTSAQKNPTAFYLCASSIDTNRAGYTFGSGTRLTVV.

The rearrangement joins TRBV2 to TRBJ1-5; perhaps TRBD1 as D (6 bases). Germline lookup yields CDR1 SNHLY and CDR2 FYNNEI. The CDR3 spans 16 residues. Trimming shortened V by 3 bases and J by 7 bases, and 19 bases separated the two germline ends. CDR3 sequence reads: CASSEPWTDTGQPQHF. As DNA, the CDR3 is TGTGCCAGCAGTGAGCCCTGGACAGACACAGGGCAGCCCCAGCATTTT.

The V gene is TRBV19, the J gene TRBJ1-3; D remains unclear. Germline lookup yields CDR1 LNHDA and CDR2 SQIVND (reference sequence). The CDR3 loop spans 13 amino acids. Trimming cost V 9 bases and J 0 bases, with 9 bases left between them. CDR3 protein: CASLEFSGNTIYF. In nucleotides, the CDR3 is TGTGCCAGCCTGGAGTTCTCTGGAAACACCATATATTTT.

The chain combines TRBV7-9 with TRBJ2-3; D may be TRBD2 (6 bases). CDR1 is SEHNR and CDR2 is FQNEAQ in the germline V gene (reference sequence). V dropped 5 bases and J dropped 4 bases, with 19 bases sitting between them. The CDR3 loop spans 16 amino acids. Written as DNA, the CDR3 is TGTGCCAGCAGCCTCTGGCGGGAAAATGAAGCAGATACGCAGTATTTT. Its protein is CASSLWRENEADTQYF.

The chain employs TRBV6-6 and TRBJ1-5; D unclear. Germline values: CDR1 MNHNY, CDR2 SVGAGI (reference sequence). The CDR3 consists of 14 residues. Trimming left V 6 bases short and J 0 bases short, with 9 bases between. CDR3 loop: CASRGGSSNQPQHF. The CDR3 region has the DNA TGTGCCAGCAGGGGAGGGTCTAGCAATCAGCCCCAGCATTTT.

The gene calls are TRBV18 and TRBJ1-1, with D uncertain. The V end was cut by 5 bases, the J end by 3 bases, with 16 bases between. This CDR3 spans 15 amino acids. Germline-derived CDR1 and CDR2 are KGHSH and LQKENI. Here the CDR3 DNA reads TGTGCCAGCTCAAACGAGGGATCGGTGGACACTGAAGCTTTCTTT. The encoded protein is CASSNEGSVDTEAFF.

The rearrangement uses TRBV18 and TRBJ2-5; possible D gene TRBD2, 6 bases. Trimming took off 3 bases at V and 4 bases at J, with 18 bases between the two ends. CDR1 and CDR2 (germline): KGHSH, LQKENI. The CDR3 length is 16 residues. The CDR3 bases are TGTGCCAGCTCACCCAGCGGGCCCCCACAGAGAGAGACCCAGTACTTC. It encodes CASSPSGPPQRETQYF.

The V call is TRBV5-8, the J call TRBJ1-2, with unresolved D. The V and J ends lost 4 bases and 4 bases respectively, with 14 bases between them. The CDR3 consists of 14 residues. CDR1 is SGHTS, CDR2 YDEGEE, per germline. CDR3 sequence reads: CASSSGLKGYGYTF. The CDR3 DNA reads as TGTGCCAGCAGCAGTGGACTCAAAGGCTATGGCTACACCTTC.

This rearrangement joins TRBV27 to TRBJ2-1; no clear D. V was shortened by 4 bases and J by 11 bases, with 12 bases between the two germline ends. Germline V gene sequence: CDR1 MNHEY, CDR2 SMNVEV (reference sequence). The CDR3 contains 12 residues. The CDR3 loop is CASSSPLQQQFF. In DNA form, the CDR3 reads TGTGCCAGCAGTTCACCCCTACAGCAGCAGTTCTTC.

The chain joins TRBV7-2 to TRBJ1-2; 8 positions agree with TRBD1. Trimming removed 5 bases from V and 8 bases from J; junction bases left unmatched: 7. Germline values: CDR1 SGHTA, CDR2 FQGNSA. The CDR3 totals 13 residues. CDR3 region: CASSPGTGRGYTF. Here the CDR3 DNA reads TGTGCCAGCAGCCCCGGGACAGGCAGGGGCTACACCTTC.

V gene TRBV19 combines with J gene TRBJ2-7; 7 nucleotides agree with TRBD1. The V gene end was trimmed by 3 bases and the J gene end by 0 bases; junction bases not matched to a gene: 8. The CDR3 consists of 16 residues. Germline V gene data show CDR1 as LNHDA and CDR2 as SQIVND (reference sequence). The CDR3 loop is CASSIRTDRVSYEQYF. In nucleotides, the CDR3 is TGTGCCAGTAGTATTCGGACAGACAGGGTCTCCTACGAGCAGTACTTC.

This chain connects TRBV5-8 to TRBJ2-5; perhaps TRBD1 as D (6 bases). This CDR3 contains 14 residues. The ends were cut back, 5 bases at V and 1 base at J, with 12 bases in the middle. Per germline, CDR1 SGHTS and CDR2 YDEGEE. Here the CDR3 reads CASSRGTPQETQYF. In DNA, the CDR3 is TGTGCCAGCAGTCGTGGGACACCCCAAGAGACCCAGTACTTC.

The chain links TRBV19 to TRBJ1-2; 8 nucleotides match TRBD1. The V segment lost 7 bases and the J segment 5 bases; nucleotides outside the gene matches: 12. CDR1 and CDR2 (germline): LNHDA, SQIVND (reference sequence). The CDR3 contains 15 residues. The CDR3 region is CASNPGRTGQYGYTF. In DNA, the CDR3 is TGTGCCAGTAATCCTGGAAGGACAGGGCAATATGGCTACACCTTC.

This chain uses TRBV3-1 (or the pseudogene TRBV3-2) with TRBJ1-2, with 8 bases matching TRBD1. Germline V gene sequence: CDR1 LGHDT, CDR2 YNNKEL (reference sequence). J gave up 7 bases and V 1 base, and 11 bases lay outside the gene matches. CDR3 size: 16 residues. This chain's CDR3 is CASSQGTAGGRTGYTF. The DNA for the CDR3 is TGTGCCAGCAGCCAAGGAACGGCAGGGGGCAGGACTGGCTACACCTTC.

V is TRBV7-9 and J is TRBJ2-5; tentatively, D is TRBD2 (5 bases). This CDR3 has 15 residues. Germline assignment: CDR1 SEHNR and CDR2 FQNEAQ (reference sequence). Trimming removed 1 base at V and 7 bases at J, with 16 bases between. CDR3 bases: TGTGCCAGCAGCTTAGTTCCGACACAAGGGAGGACCCAGTACTTC. Translated: CASSLVPTQGRTQYF.

The chain couples TRBV30 to TRBJ2-5; 10 bases are shared with TRBD2. The V segment lost 1 base and the J segment 5 bases; nucleotides outside the gene matches: 4. Germline V gene data show CDR1 as GTSNPN and CDR2 as SVGIG (reference sequence). The CDR3 contains 14 residues. The CDR3 reads CAWSAGLAVETQYF. Here the CDR3 DNA reads TGTGCCTGGAGTGCCGGACTAGCGGTTGAGACCCAGTACTTC.

The V gene is TRBV18, the J gene TRBJ2-2; unclear D gene. CDR1 KGHSH and CDR2 LQKENI come from the germline V gene. Trimming left V 6 bases short and J 1 base short, with 9 bases between. This CDR3 comprises 14 residues. The CDR3 DNA is TGTGCCAGCTCGCTATCAGGGAACACCGGGGAGCTGTTTTTT. This codes for CASSLSGNTGELFF.

The chain couples TRBV6-6 to TRBJ1-1, with a tentative D call TRBD1 (5 bases). V was cut by 5 bases and J by 5 bases, with 21 bases left in between. The CDR3 has 16 amino acids. Germline V gene sequence: CDR1 MNHNY, CDR2 SVGAGI (reference sequence). Written as DNA, the CDR3 is TGTGCCAGCAGTACCCAAGACAGTTTCCTGGGGACTGAAGCTTTCTTT. It yields the protein CASSTQDSFLGTEAFF.

The CDR3 bases are TGTGCCAGTAGTGTTAACAGGGGGCCGGCTTTCTTT. Translation gives CASSVNRGPAFF. This sequence joins TRBV19 and TRBJ1-1; TRBD1 matches 9 bases. Germline CDR1 LNHDA, CDR2 SQIVND (reference sequence). The CDR3 has 12 residues. V was pared by 5 bases and J by 11 bases, with 6 bases of the junction left unmatched.

The chain employs TRBV12-5 and TRBJ1-5; 9 bases match TRBD1. The CDR3 sequence is 14 residues long. Germline V lookup: CDR1 LGHNT, CDR2 FRNRAP. V was pared by 6 bases and J by 7 bases, with 7 bases of the junction left unmatched. CDR3 loop: CASGNRGLGQPQHF. The CDR3 DNA is TGTGCTAGTGGAAACAGGGGGCTGGGGCAGCCCCAGCATTTT.

The chain joins TRBV19 to TRBJ1-2; D might be TRBD1 (5 bases). Per germline, CDR1 LNHDA and CDR2 SQIVND (reference sequence). V gave up 6 bases and J gave up 1 base, with 15 bases separating them. The CDR3 sequence is 15 residues long. The CDR3 sequence: CASRTTQGSNYGYTF. The DNA for the CDR3 is TGTGCCAGTAGGACGACCCAGGGCAGTAACTATGGCTACACCTTC.

This clone is a singleton in its sample. V usage is TRBV12-3 or TRBV12-4 and J usage is TRBJ2-2; 12 nucleotides align to TRBD2. V was clipped by 6 bases and J by 7 bases; unmatched bases: 0. The CDR3 loop spans 13 amino acids. DNA of the CDR3: TGTGCCAGCAGGACTAGCGGGAGCGGGGAGCTGTTTTTT. This translates into CASRTSGSGELFF.

This chain connects TRBV11-2 to TRBJ1-2, with 8 positions matching TRBD1. CDR1 and CDR2 from the germline V gene are SGHAT and FQNNGV. The CDR3 is 15 residues long. The trim removed 5 bases at V and 7 bases at J, leaving 12 bases unmatched. The chain's CDR3 is CASSPGGQGASGYTF. CDR3 sequence (DNA): TGTGCCAGCAGCCCAGGGGGGCAGGGGGCGAGTGGCTACACCTTC. The whole variable domain, filled in from reference TRBV11-2 and TRBJ1-2, reads EAGVAQSPRYKIIEKRQSVAFWCNPISGHATLYWYQQILGQGPKLLIQFQNNGVVDDSQLPKDRFSAERLKGVDSTLKIQPAKLEDSAVYLCASSPGGQGASGYTFGSGTRLTVV.

This clone was seen only a few times. The chain has TRBV5-4 and TRBJ2-7; 9 bases map to TRBD2. Germline CDR1 and CDR2: SGHNT and YYREEE (reference sequence). V lost 2 bases, J lost 6 bases, and 6 bases stayed unmatched. The CDR3 covers 14 residues. CDR3 in amino acids: CASSFAGGPGEQYF. In DNA form, the CDR3 reads TGTGCCAGCAGCTTTGCGGGAGGGCCGGGCGAGCAGTACTTC.

The chain joins TRBV11-2 to TRBJ2-5, with 8 bases matching TRBD1. This CDR3 spans 14 amino acids. J gave up 3 bases and V 3 bases, and 3 bases lay outside the gene matches. The germline gives CDR1 SGHAT, CDR2 FQNNGV. CDR3 in DNA: TGTGCCAGCAGCTTGATGACAGGGGAAGAGACCCAGTACTTC. The encoded protein is CASSLMTGEETQYF. Filled out from reference TRBV11-2 and TRBJ2-5, the complete variable domain reads EAGVAQSPRYKIIEKRQSVAFWCNPISGHATLYWYQQILGQGPKLLIQFQNNGVVDDSQLPKDRFSAERLKGVDSTLKIQPAKLEDSAVYLCASSLMTGEETQYFGPGTRLLVL.

This clone was found once. This chain uses TRBV5-3 with TRBJ2-7; TRBD2 matches at 10 bases. TRBV5-3 has ORF status, its function being uncertain. With 4 bases clipped from V and 3 bases from J, the junction kept 10 bases outside the gene matches. CDR3 size: 16 residues. Here the CDR3 DNA reads TGTGCCAGAAGCGGGGTAGCGGGGGGAAGGATCTACGAGCAGTACTTC. It yields the protein CARSGVAGGRIYEQYF.

This chain joins TRBV4-3 and TRBJ2-3, with unresolved D. Deletions cut 0 bases from V and 7 bases from J, with 8 bases between. The CDR3 spans 13 residues. In germline, CDR1 is LGHNA, CDR2 YSLEER. CDR3 sequence: CASSQDTRYTQYF. In DNA form, the CDR3 reads TGCGCCAGCAGCCAAGACACGAGGTATACGCAGTATTTT.